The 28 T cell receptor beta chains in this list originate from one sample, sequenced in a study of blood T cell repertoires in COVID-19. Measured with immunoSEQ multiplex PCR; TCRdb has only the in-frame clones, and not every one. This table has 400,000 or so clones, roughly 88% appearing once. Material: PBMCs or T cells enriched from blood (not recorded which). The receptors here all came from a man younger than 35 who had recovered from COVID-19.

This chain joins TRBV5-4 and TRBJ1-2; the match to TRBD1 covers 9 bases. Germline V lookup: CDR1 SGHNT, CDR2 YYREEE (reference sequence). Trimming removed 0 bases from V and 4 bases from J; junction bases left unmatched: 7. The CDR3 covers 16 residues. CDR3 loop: CASSLAGTGRFYGYTF. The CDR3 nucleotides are TGTGCCAGCAGCTTGGCCGGGACAGGGCGTTTCTATGGCTACACCTTC.

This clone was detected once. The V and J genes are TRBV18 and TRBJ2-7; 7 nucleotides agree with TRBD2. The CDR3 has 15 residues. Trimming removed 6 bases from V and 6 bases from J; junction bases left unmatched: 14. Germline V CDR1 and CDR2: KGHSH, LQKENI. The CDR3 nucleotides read TGTGCCAGCTCCCCGGGTTCCCGATCGGGGGGCGAGCAGTACTTC. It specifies CASSPGSRSGGEQYF.

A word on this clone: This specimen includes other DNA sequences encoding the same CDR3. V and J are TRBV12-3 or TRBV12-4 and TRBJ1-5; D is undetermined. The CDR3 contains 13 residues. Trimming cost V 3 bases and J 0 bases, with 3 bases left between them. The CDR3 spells CASSFSSNQPQHF. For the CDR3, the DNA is TGTGCCAGCAGTTTTAGTAGCAATCAGCCCCAGCATTTT.

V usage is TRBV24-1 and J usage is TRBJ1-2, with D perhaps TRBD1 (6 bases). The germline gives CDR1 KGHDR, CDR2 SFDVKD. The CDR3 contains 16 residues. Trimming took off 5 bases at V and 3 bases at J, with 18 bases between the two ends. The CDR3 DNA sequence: TGTGCCACCAGTGTTGGGGGGGGCCCGAGGGACTATGGCTACACCTTC. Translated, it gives CATSVGGGPRDYGYTF.

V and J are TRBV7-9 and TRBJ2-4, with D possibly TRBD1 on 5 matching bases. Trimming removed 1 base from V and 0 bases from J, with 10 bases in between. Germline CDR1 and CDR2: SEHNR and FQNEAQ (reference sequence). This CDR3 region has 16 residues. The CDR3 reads CASSLEGQLAKNIQYF. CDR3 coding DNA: TGTGCCAGCAGCTTAGAGGGGCAACTAGCCAAAAACATTCAGTACTTC.

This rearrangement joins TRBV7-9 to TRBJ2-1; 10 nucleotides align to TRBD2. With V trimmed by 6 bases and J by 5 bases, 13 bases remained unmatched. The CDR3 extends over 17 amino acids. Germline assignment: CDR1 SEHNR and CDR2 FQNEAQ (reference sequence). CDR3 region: CASSQVKVAGGNNEQFF. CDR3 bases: TGTGCCAGCAGTCAAGTTAAGGTAGCGGGGGGAAACAATGAGCAGTTCTTC. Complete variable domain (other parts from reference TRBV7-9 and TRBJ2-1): DTGVSQNPRHKITKRGQNVTFRCDPISEHNRLYWYRQTLGQGPEFLTYFQNEAQLEKSRLLSDRFSAERPKGSFSTLEIQRTEQGDSAMYLCASSQVKVAGGNNEQFFGPGTRLTVL.

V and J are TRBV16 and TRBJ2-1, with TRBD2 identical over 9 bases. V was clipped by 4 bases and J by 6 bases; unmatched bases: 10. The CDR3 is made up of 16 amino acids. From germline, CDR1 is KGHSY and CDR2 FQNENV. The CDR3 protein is CASSPFPSGIVNEQFF. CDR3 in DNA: TGTGCCAGCAGCCCCTTCCCTAGCGGGATCGTCAATGAGCAGTTCTTC.

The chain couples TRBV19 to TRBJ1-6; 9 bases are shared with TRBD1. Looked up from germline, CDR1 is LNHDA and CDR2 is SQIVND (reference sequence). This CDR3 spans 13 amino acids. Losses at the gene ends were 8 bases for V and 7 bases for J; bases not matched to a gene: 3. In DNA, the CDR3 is TGTGCCAGTGGGACAGGGTACAATTCACCCCTCCACTTT. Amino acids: CASGTGYNSPLHF.

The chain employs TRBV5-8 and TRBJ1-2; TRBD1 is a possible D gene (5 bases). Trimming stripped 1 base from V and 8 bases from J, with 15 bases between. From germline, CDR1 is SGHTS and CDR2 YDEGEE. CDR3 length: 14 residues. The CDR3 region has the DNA TGTGCCAGCAGCTTGAGGTCGGGGGGGAGCGGCTACACCTTC. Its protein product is CASSLRSGGSGYTF.

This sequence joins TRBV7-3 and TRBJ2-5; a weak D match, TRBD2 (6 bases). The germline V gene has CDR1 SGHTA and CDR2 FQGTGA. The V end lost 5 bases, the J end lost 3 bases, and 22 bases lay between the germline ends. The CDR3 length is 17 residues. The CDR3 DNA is TGTGCCAGCAGCCCGAACTCCGGGGCGGGGCTAAAAGAGACCCAGTACTTC. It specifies CASSPNSGAGLKETQYF.

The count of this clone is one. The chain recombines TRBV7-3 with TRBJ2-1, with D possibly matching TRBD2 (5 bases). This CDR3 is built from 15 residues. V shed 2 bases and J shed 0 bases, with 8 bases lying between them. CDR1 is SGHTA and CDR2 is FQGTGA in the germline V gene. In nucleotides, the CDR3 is TGTGCCAGCAGCTTACCGGGGAGCTCCTACAATGAGCAGTTCTTC. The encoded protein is CASSLPGSSYNEQFF.

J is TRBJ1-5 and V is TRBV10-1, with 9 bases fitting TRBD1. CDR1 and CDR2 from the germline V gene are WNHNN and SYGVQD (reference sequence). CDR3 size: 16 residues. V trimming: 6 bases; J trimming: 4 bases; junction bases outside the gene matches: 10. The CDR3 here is CASSDATGGMNQPQHF. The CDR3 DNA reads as TGCGCCAGCAGCGATGCGACAGGGGGGATGAATCAGCCCCAGCATTTT.

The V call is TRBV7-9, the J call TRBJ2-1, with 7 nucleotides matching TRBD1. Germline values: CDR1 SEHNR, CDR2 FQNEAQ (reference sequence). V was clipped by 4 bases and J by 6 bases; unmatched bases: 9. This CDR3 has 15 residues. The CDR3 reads CASSSYRGVGNEQFF. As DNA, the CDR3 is TGTGCCAGCAGCTCCTACAGGGGCGTCGGCAATGAGCAGTTCTTC. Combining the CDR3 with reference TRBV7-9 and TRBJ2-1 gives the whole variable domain DTGVSQNPRHKITKRGQNVTFRCDPISEHNRLYWYRQTLGQGPEFLTYFQNEAQLEKSRLLSDRFSAERPKGSFSTLEIQRTEQGDSAMYLCASSSYRGVGNEQFFGPGTRLTVL.

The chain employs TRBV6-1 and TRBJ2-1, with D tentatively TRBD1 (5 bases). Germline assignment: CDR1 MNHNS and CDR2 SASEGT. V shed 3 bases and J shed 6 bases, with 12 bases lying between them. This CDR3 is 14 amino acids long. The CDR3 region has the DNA TGTGCCAGCAGTGATGGGGCCAGGGTCAATGAGCAGTTCTTC. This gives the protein CASSDGARVNEQFF.

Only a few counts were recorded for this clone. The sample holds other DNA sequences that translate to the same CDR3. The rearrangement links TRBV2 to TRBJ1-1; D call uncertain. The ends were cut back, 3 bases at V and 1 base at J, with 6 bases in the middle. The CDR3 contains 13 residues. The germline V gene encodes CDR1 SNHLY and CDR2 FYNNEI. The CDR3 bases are TGTGCCAGCAGTGAGTTAGAGAACACTGAAGCTTTCTTT. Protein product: CASSELENTEAFF.

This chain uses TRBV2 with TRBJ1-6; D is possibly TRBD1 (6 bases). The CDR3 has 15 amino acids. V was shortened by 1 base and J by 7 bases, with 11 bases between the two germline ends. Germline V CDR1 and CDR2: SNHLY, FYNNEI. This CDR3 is CASSEEAGVNSPLHF. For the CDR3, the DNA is TGTGCCAGCAGTGAAGAGGCAGGGGTCAATTCACCCCTCCACTTT.

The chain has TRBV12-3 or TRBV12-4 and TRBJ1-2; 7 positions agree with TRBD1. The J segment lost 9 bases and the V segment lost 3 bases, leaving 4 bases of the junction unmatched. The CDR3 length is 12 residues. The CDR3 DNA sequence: TGTGCCAGCAGTTTTTACAGGGGCAGCTACACCTTC. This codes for CASSFYRGSYTF.

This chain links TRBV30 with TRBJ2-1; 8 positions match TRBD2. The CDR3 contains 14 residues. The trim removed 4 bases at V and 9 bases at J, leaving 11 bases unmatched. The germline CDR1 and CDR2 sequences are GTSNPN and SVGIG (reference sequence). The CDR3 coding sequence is TGTGCCTGGATGCGAGCGGGAGAGATAGGTGAGCAGTTCTTC. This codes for CAWMRAGEIGEQFF.

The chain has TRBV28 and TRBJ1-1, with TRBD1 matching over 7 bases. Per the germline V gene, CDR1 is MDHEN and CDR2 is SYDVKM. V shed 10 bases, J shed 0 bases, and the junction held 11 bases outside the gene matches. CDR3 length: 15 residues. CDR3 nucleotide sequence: TGTGCCACTAACATCCGGGACAGCTTGAACACTGAAGCTTTCTTT. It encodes CATNIRDSLNTEAFF.

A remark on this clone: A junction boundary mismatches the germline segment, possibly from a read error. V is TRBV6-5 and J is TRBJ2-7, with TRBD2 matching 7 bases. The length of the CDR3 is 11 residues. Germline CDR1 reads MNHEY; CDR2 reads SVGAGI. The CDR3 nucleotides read TGTGCCAGCAGTTCTGGGGGGACTATGAACTTC. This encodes CASSSGGTMNF.

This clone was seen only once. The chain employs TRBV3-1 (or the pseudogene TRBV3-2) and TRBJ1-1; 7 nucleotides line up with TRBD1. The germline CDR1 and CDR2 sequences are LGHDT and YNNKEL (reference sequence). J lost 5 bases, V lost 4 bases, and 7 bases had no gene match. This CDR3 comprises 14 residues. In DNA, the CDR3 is TGTGCCAGCAGCCCGACAGGGCGCCGAACTGAAGCTTTCTTT. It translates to CASSPTGRRTEAFF.

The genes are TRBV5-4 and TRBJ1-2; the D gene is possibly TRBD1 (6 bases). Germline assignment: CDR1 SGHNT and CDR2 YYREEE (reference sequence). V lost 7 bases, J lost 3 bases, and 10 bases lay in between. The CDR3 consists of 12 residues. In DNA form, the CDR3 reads TGTGCCAGCCACAGGGACGACTATGGCTACACCTTC. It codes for CASHRDDYGYTF.

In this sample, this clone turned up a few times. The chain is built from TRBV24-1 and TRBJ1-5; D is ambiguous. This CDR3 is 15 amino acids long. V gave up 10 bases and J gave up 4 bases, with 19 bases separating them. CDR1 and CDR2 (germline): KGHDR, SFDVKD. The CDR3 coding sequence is TGTGCCACAACGGAGGCCGACCGAGGGAATCAGCCCCAGCATTTT. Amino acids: CATTEADRGNQPQHF.

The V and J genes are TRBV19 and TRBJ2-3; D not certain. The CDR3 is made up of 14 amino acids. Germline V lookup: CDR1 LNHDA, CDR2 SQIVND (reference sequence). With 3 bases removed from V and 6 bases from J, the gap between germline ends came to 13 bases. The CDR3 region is CASSMPPSTDTQYF. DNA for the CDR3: TGTGCCAGTAGTATGCCCCCTAGTACCGATACGCAGTATTTT.

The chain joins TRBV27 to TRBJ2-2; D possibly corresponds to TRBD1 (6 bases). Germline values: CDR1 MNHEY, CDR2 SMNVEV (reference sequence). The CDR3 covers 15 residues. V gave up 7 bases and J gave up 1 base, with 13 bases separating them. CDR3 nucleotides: TGTGCCAGCAAAATAGACAGGCGGAACACCGGGGAGCTGTTTTTT. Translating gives CASKIDRRNTGELFF.

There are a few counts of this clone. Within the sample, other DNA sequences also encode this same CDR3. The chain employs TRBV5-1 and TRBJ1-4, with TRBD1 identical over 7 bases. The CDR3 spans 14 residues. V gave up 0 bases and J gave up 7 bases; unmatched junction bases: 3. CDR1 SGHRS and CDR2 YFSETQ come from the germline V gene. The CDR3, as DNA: TGCGCCAGCAGCTTGGAGCAGGGGGGTGAAAAACTGTTTTTT. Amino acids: CASSLEQGGEKLFF. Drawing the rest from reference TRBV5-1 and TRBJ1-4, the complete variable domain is KAGVTQTPRYLIKTRGQQVTLSCSPISGHRSVSWYQQTPGQGLQFLFEYFSETQRNKGNFPGRFSGRQFSNSRSEMNVSTLELGDSALYLCASSLEQGGEKLFFGSGTQLSVL.

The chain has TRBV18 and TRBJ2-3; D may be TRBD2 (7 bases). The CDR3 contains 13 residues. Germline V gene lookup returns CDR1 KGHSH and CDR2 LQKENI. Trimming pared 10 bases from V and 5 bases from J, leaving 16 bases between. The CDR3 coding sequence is TGTGCCACGCGCTTCGGGGGGCAAGATACGCAGTATTTT. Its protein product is CATRFGGQDTQYF.

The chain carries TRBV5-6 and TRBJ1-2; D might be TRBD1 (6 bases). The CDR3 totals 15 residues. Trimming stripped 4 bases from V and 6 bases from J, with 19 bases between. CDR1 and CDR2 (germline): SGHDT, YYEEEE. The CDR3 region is CASSHTDRPFNGYTF. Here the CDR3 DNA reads TGTGCCAGCAGCCACACAGACAGGCCTTTCAATGGCTACACCTTC.